The entry that follows covers one TCR beta chain sequence. Using immunoSEQ multiplex PCR, the repertoire was profiled, and TCRdb retains in-frame clones only, with some absent. The data show 90,000 to 95,000 clones, 94% seen once. The record originates from a study of T cell changes during pregnancy in multiple sclerosis. The CDR3 runs to 13 residues. Per germline, CDR1 MDHEN and CDR2 SYDVKM. Trimming took 2 bases from V and 7 from J, leaving 9 bases between them. The chain recombines TRBV28 with TRBJ1-5, with D hard to call. This receptor was taken from a female donor with multiple sclerosis, enrolled in a pregnancy study. The starting material was peripheral blood, obtained in the third trimester of pregnancy. CDR3 sequence (DNA): TGTGCCAGCAGTTTACCCCTGGGCCAGCCCCAGCATTTT. As protein: CASSLPLGQPQHF.